The rows below give T cell receptor beta chains drawn from one sample of a study of T cell responses to AZD1222 COVID-19 vaccine. This table comes from immunoSEQ multiplex PCR, and its TCRdb copy is limited to in-frame clones, with some not included. The sample has 90,000 to 110,000 clones, approximately 88% seen once; the top ten hold about 13%. This specimen was peripheral blood, taken on day 0 of MenACWY control vaccination. Receptor source: an adult in good health. Each CDR3 is given with its conserved first and last residue. Fields, in order: V gene, D gene, J gene, clone size, CDR3 DNA, CDR3 protein. A D gene is named only where the DNA matches it firmly. Rows give clone size only sometimes, using once, few, many, or a class for an expanded clone.

V: TRBV5-1; D: NA; J: TRBJ1-1; size: NA; DNA: TGCGCCAGCAGCCCACAGAACAGGAACACTGAAGCTTTCTTT; CDR3: CASSPQNRNTEAFF
V: TRBV19; D: NA; J: TRBJ2-7; size: NA; DNA: TGTGCCAGTAGAAGATCTAGGGACTCCTACGAGCAGTACTTC; CDR3: CASRRSRDSYEQYF
V: TRBV18; D: NA; J: TRBJ2-7; size: NA; DNA: TGTGCCAGCTCACCGGGACTTCAAACCTACGAGCAGTACTTC; CDR3: CASSPGLQTYEQYF
V: TRBV20-1; D: NA; J: TRBJ1-1; size: NA; DNA: TGCAGTGCTATCCGGGACACCGAAGCTTTCTTT; CDR3: CSAIRDTEAFF
V: TRBV4-2; D: TRBD2; J: TRBJ2-5; size: NA; DNA: TGTGCCAGCAGCCAAGATCTCCAGCGGGGGGGCCGTACCCAGTACTTC; CDR3: CASSQDLQRGGRTQYF
V: TRBV5-1; D: NA; J: TRBJ1-4; size: NA; DNA: TGCGCCAGCAGCCCAGGAGAGTCAACTAATGAAAAACTGTTTTTT; CDR3: CASSPGESTNEKLFF
V: TRBV29-1; D: TRBD1; J: TRBJ1-4; size: NA; DNA: TGCAGCGGGGCAGGGGGAACGAGTGAAAAACTGTTTTTT; CDR3: CSGAGGTSEKLFF
V: TRBV2; D: NA; J: TRBJ1-5; size: NA; DNA: TGTGCCAGCAGTGAGGAGGGATGGGACAATCAGCCCCAGCATTTT; CDR3: CASSEEGWDNQPQHF
V: TRBV6-5; D: NA; J: TRBJ1-4; size: NA; DNA: TGTGCCAGCAGTTACCAGTTAGGTCCTAATGAAAAACTGTTTTTT; CDR3: CASSYQLGPNEKLFF
V: TRBV2; D: NA; J: TRBJ1-2; size: NA; DNA: TGTGCCAGCAGCCCCGATTTTGGGTCTAACTATGGCTACACCTTC; CDR3: CASSPDFGSNYGYTF
V: TRBV4-1; D: NA; J: TRBJ2-6; size: NA; DNA: TGCGCCAGCAGCGTAATCCATCGTGAGGCCAACGTCCTGACTTTC; CDR3: CASSVIHREANVLTF
V: TRBV4-1; D: NA; J: TRBJ1-1; size: NA; DNA: TGCGCCAGCAGCCAATTCGTAATTGGCACTGAAGCTTTCTTT; CDR3: CASSQFVIGTEAFF
V: TRBV2; D: NA; J: TRBJ2-1; size: NA; DNA: TGTGCCAGCAGTACTACCCCCGACCACAATGAGCAGTTCTTC; CDR3: CASSTTPDHNEQFF
V: TRBV30; D: NA; J: TRBJ1-4; size: NA; DNA: TGTGCCTGGACCCATCTGTTGGGTGAAAAACTGTTTTTT; CDR3: CAWTHLLGEKLFF
V: TRBV28; D: TRBD2; J: TRBJ2-7; size: NA; DNA: TGTGCCAGCAGTCCTCCGGGGGGGCGCCGCCACGAGCAGTACTTC; CDR3: CASSPPGGRRHEQYF
V: TRBV20-1; D: NA; J: TRBJ2-5; size: NA; DNA: TGCAGTGCTAGTTTTGGGGAAGAGACCCAGTACTTC; CDR3: CSASFGEETQYF
V: TRBV25-1; D: TRBD1; J: TRBJ1-4; size: NA; DNA: TGTGCCAGCAGTGAGAGGACAGGGGTTGCAACTAATGAAAAACTGTTTTTT; CDR3: CASSERTGVATNEKLFF
V: TRBV19; D: NA; J: TRBJ1-4; size: NA; DNA: TGTGCCACCTCCACCGACTGGAATGAAAAACTGTTTTTT; CDR3: CATSTDWNEKLFF
V: TRBV3-1/TRBV3-2; D: NA; J: TRBJ1-1; size: NA; DNA: TGTGCCAGCAGCCCCAAGCCGAACACTGAAGCTTTCTTT; CDR3: CASSPKPNTEAFF
V: TRBV7-2; D: NA; J: TRBJ1-1; size: NA; DNA: TGTGCCAGCAGCTTAGGCGCGGCAGCCACTGAAGCTTTCTTT; CDR3: CASSLGAAATEAFF
V: TRBV7-9; D: NA; J: TRBJ2-7; size: NA; DNA: TGTGCCAGCAGCGACCAAGTTAGACGGGGGTCCTACGAGCAGTACTTC; CDR3: CASSDQVRRGSYEQYF
V: TRBV29-1; D: TRBD1; J: TRBJ2-7; size: NA; DNA: TGCAGCGTAGGGACAGGGCGTGAGCAGTACTTC; CDR3: CSVGTGREQYF
V: TRBV7-3; D: NA; J: TRBJ2-1; size: NA; DNA: TGTGCCAGCAGCTTATCGGCAAATGAGCAGTTCTTC; CDR3: CASSLSANEQFF
V: TRBV4-1; D: NA; J: TRBJ1-1; size: NA; DNA: TGCGCCAGCAGCCAAACGGGACAAAACACTGAAGCTTTCTTT; CDR3: CASSQTGQNTEAFF
V: TRBV3-1/TRBV3-2; D: NA; J: TRBJ2-3; size: NA; DNA: TGTGCCAGCAGCCAATTCCAAGATACGCAGTATTTT; CDR3: CASSQFQDTQYF
V: TRBV4-2; D: NA; J: TRBJ1-1; size: NA; DNA: TGTGCCAGCAGCCAAGATAGAACAGGGAGGGGGTTGAACACTGAAGCTTTCTTT; CDR3: CASSQDRTGRGLNTEAFF
V: TRBV9; D: NA; J: TRBJ1-6; size: NA; DNA: TGTGCCAGCAGCGTAGGAGTAGGAGGGACGGGAGGTTCACCCCTCCACTTT; CDR3: CASSVGVGGTGGSPLHF
V: TRBV27; D: NA; J: TRBJ2-1; size: NA; DNA: TGTGCCAGCAGTTCACGAGGAACTTACAATGAGCAGTTCTTC; CDR3: CASSSRGTYNEQFF
V: TRBV11-2; D: NA; J: TRBJ1-1; size: NA; DNA: TGTGCCAGCGACGGGGGGGCGACCACTGAAGCTTTCTTT; CDR3: CASDGGATTEAFF
V: TRBV30; D: NA; J: TRBJ2-7; size: once; DNA: TGTGCTTACTTACTTACAGGAGGGCCTTACGAGCAGTACTTC; CDR3: CAYLLTGGPYEQYF
V: TRBV7-2; D: NA; J: TRBJ1-5; size: NA; DNA: TGTGCCAGCAGCTTAGTTAATGTCGGGGATCAGCCCCAGCATTTT; CDR3: CASSLVNVGDQPQHF
V: TRBV28; D: NA; J: TRBJ1-1; size: NA; DNA: TGTGCCAGCACCGCCGTCCGGAACACTGAAGCTTTCTTT; CDR3: CASTAVRNTEAFF
V: TRBV6-1; D: TRBD2; J: TRBJ2-7; size: NA; DNA: TGTGCCAGCAGTGAGGGTAGCGGGAGGTCTACCTACGAGCAGTACTTC; CDR3: CASSEGSGRSTYEQYF
V: TRBV28; D: TRBD1; J: TRBJ2-7; size: NA; DNA: TGTGCCACCGCACGAGGACAGGGCGGGTACTTC; CDR3: CATARGQGGYF
V: TRBV6-5; D: NA; J: TRBJ2-7; size: NA; DNA: TGTGCCAGCAGTTACTCGGATTGGAGCTCCTACGAGCAGTACTTC; CDR3: CASSYSDWSSYEQYF
V: TRBV29-1; D: NA; J: TRBJ2-5; size: few; DNA: TGCAGCGTTGAAGAAACTCCCAAAGAGACCCAGTACTTC; CDR3: CSVEETPKETQYF
V: TRBV6-1; D: NA; J: TRBJ1-2; size: NA; DNA: TGTGCCAGCAGTGAAGAATACAGCGGCTACACCTTC; CDR3: CASSEEYSGYTF
V: TRBV3-1/TRBV3-2; D: NA; J: TRBJ2-3; size: once; DNA: TGTGCCAGCAGCCACGGGGGATCGGGAGATACGCAGTATTTT; CDR3: CASSHGGSGDTQYF
V: TRBV28; D: TRBD2; J: TRBJ2-1; size: NA; DNA: TGTGCCAGCAGTGTGACTAGCGGGGGTGAGCAGTTCTTC; CDR3: CASSVTSGGEQFF
V: TRBV27; D: TRBD1; J: TRBJ1-5; size: few; DNA: TGTGCCAGCAGTTTAGGTCTCACAGCCGGGACAGGGGATCAGCCCCAGCATTTT; CDR3: CASSLGLTAGTGDQPQHF